Below are 23 T cell receptor beta chains sequenced from a single sample in a study of T-cell reconstitution after alpha-beta-depleted transplantation in children. As it was prepared, the TCRbeta library received unique molecular identifiers. TCRdb processed the PCR reads anew with MiXCR; each CDR3 protein has one entry. The sample lists 500,000 or so distinct CDR3 sequences, 32% occurring once. The sample in question was PBMCs from the stem cell graft donor, obtained from the stem cell graft. The source of these receptors is a human donor who donated a stem cell graft to a child with aplastic anemia.

This clonotype appeared a few times. The chain is built from TRBV20-1 and TRBJ2-7; TRBD2 matches 7 bases. Germline CDR1 is DFQATT and CDR2 is SNEGSKA (reference sequence). Trimming cost V 1 base and J 2 bases; bases outside gene matches: 8. There are 15 residues in the CDR3. CDR3 region: CSARAPAGPTYEQYF. CDR3 nucleotide sequence: TGCAGTGCTAGAGCCCCAGCGGGGCCAACCTACGAGCAGTACTTC.

The J gene is TRBJ1-5, the V gene TRBV12-3 or TRBV12-4; TRBD1 matches 7 bases. CDR3 size: 15 residues. J gave up 6 bases and V 2 bases, and 7 bases lay outside the gene matches. The CDR3 coding sequence is TGTGCCAGCAGTTTAAGGCTGACAGGGAGTCAGCCCCAGCATTTT. Residues: CASSLRLTGSQPQHF.

Written as DNA, the CDR3 is TGTGCCAGCAGCTCGACAGTTACTAATGAAAAACTGTTTTTT. Amino acid sequence: CASSSTVTNEKLFF. The chain employs TRBV7-2 and TRBJ1-4; tentatively, D is TRBD1 (5 bases). V lost 4 bases, J lost 2 bases, and 8 bases lay in between. Germline lookup yields CDR1 SGHTA and CDR2 FQGNSA. The CDR3 is 14 amino acids.

This clonotype was seen a few times. The rearrangement joins TRBV6-5 to TRBJ2-1; weak D call: TRBD1 (6 bases). Trimming shortened V by 2 bases and J by 8 bases, and 13 bases separated the two germline ends. The CDR3 spans 14 residues. Germline lookup yields CDR1 MNHEY and CDR2 SVGAGI. For the CDR3, the DNA is TGTGCCAGCAGTTACGGCAGGGGCACCCATGAGCAGTTCTTC. It encodes CASSYGRGTHEQFF.

This clonotype was counted only a few times. The chain is built from TRBV7-9 and TRBJ2-3; 11 nucleotides match TRBD2. The CDR3 covers 15 residues. V lost 4 bases, J lost 4 bases, and 4 bases stayed unmatched. Germline-derived CDR1 and CDR2 are SEHNR and FQNEAQ (reference sequence). The CDR3 loop is CASSSGSGRADTQYF. Here the CDR3 DNA reads TGTGCCAGCAGCTCTGGTAGCGGGAGGGCAGATACGCAGTATTTT.

In this sample, this clonotype turned up a few times. The chain is built from TRBV7-9 and TRBJ2-4, with D unresolved. The length of the CDR3 is 15 residues. The germline V and J ends were trimmed by 5 bases and 1 base, with 12 bases remaining between them. The germline V gene encodes CDR1 SEHNR and CDR2 FQNEAQ (reference sequence). Here the CDR3 reads CASSPPDAAKNIQYF. The CDR3 nucleotides read TGTGCCAGCAGCCCGCCGGACGCTGCCAAAAACATTCAGTACTTC.

The CDR3 loop reads CASSFQGASYSYEQYF. The CDR3 bases are TGTGCCAGCAGCTTTCAGGGGGCGTCCTACTCCTACGAGCAGTACTTC. The chain links TRBV5-6 to TRBJ2-7, with TRBD1 matching 8 bases. The CDR3 loop spans 16 amino acids. Germline CDR1 SGHDT, CDR2 YYEEEE. The J segment lost 0 bases and the V segment lost 2 bases, leaving 7 bases of the junction unmatched.

This clonotype has only a few counts. The V call is TRBV6-6, the J call TRBJ2-5; 8 nucleotides line up with TRBD1. The CDR3 covers 17 residues. The V and J ends lost 2 bases and 4 bases, in that order; junction bases with no gene match: 12. In germline, CDR1 is MNHNY, CDR2 SVGAGI (reference sequence). As DNA, the CDR3 is TGTGCCAGCAGTTACCTTTTGGACAGGGATATAGGAGAGACCCAGTACTTC. Residues: CASSYLLDRDIGETQYF.

The chain uses TRBV6-2 or TRBV6-3 and TRBJ2-1; TRBD2 matches 9 bases. Germline trimming cut 2 bases from V and 10 bases from J; bases unmatched to any gene: 9. The CDR3 consists of 15 residues. CDR1 and CDR2 (germline): MNHEY, SVGEGT. The CDR3 region has the DNA TGTGCCAGCAGTTACGGCCTAGCGGGAATTGGAGAGCAGTTCTTC. This gives the protein CASSYGLAGIGEQFF.

Only a few counts were recorded for this clonotype. The chain has TRBV7-2 and TRBJ2-3; D unclear. This CDR3 contains 12 residues. Trimming removed 5 bases at V and 5 bases at J, with 8 bases between. Per the germline V gene, CDR1 is SGHTA and CDR2 is FQGNSA. CDR3 sequence: CASSPDRDTQYF. DNA of the CDR3: TGTGCCAGCAGCCCTGATAGAGATACGCAGTATTTT. The entire variable domain, with the rest obtained from reference TRBV7-2 and TRBJ2-3, is as follows: GAGVSQSPSNKVTEKGKDVELRCDPISGHTALYWYRQSLGQGLEFLIYFQGNSAPDKSGLPSDRFSAERTGGSVSTLTIQRTQQEDSAVYLCASSPDRDTQYFGPGTRLTVL.

The chain has TRBV9 and TRBJ1-2, with D tentatively TRBD1 (5 bases). CDR1 and CDR2 (germline): SGDLS, YYNGEE. Trimming took off 4 bases at V and 7 bases at J, with 20 bases between the two ends. The CDR3 contains 15 residues. CDR3 loop: CASSPRAGETRGYTF. CDR3 sequence (DNA): TGTGCCAGCAGCCCCCGGGCGGGGGAAACGCGTGGCTACACCTTC.

This clonotype was seen just once. This sequence joins TRBV6-6 and TRBJ2-1; D remains ambiguous. CDR1 is MNHNY, CDR2 SVGAGI, per germline (reference sequence). Trimming took off 6 bases at V and 6 bases at J, with 12 bases between the two ends. CDR3 length: 13 amino acids. The CDR3 sequence is CASSRRWSNEQFF. The CDR3 bases are TGTGCCAGCAGCCGCCGATGGAGCAATGAGCAGTTCTTC.

The genes are TRBV6-5 and TRBJ2-1; weak D call: TRBD2 (5 bases). Germline CDR1 MNHEY, CDR2 SVGAGI. The CDR3 totals 16 residues. Trimming took off 0 bases at V and 0 bases at J, with 9 bases between the two ends. CDR3 sequence reads: CASSYSGIPSYNEQFF. The CDR3 DNA reads as TGTGCCAGCAGTTACTCCGGGATTCCCTCCTACAATGAGCAGTTCTTC.

This clonotype was counted between two and nine times. The chain recombines TRBV5-1 with TRBJ1-2; no firm D call. The CDR3 totals 13 residues. The germline CDR1 and CDR2 sequences are SGHRS and YFSETQ. V was cut by 0 bases and J by 5 bases, with 8 bases left in between. This CDR3 is CASSLVSEYGYTF. In DNA form, the CDR3 reads TGCGCCAGCAGCTTGGTTTCGGAGTATGGCTACACCTTC. Full variable domain (rest looked up from reference TRBV5-1 and TRBJ1-2): KAGVTQTPRYLIKTRGQQVTLSCSPISGHRSVSWYQQTPGQGLQFLFEYFSETQRNKGNFPGRFSGRQFSNSRSEMNVSTLELGDSALYLCASSLVSEYGYTFGSGTRLTVV.

This clonotype was observed a handful of times. The chain recombines TRBV12-3 or TRBV12-4 with TRBJ2-5; no clear D gene. The CDR3 has 16 amino acids. V was pared by 5 bases and J by 3 bases, with 19 bases between. CDR3 sequence reads: CASSSRPGGWKETQYF. The CDR3 region has the DNA TGTGCCAGCAGTAGCCGCCCAGGCGGATGGAAAGAGACCCAGTACTTC.

This clonotype was seen a handful of times. The chain uses TRBV5-6 and TRBJ1-4, with 7 bases that match TRBD1. The CDR3 loop spans 16 amino acids. Germline lookup yields CDR1 SGHDT and CDR2 YYEEEE. V gave up 3 bases and J gave up 6 bases; unmatched junction bases: 11. This CDR3 is CASSSAQQGMDEKLFF. CDR3 sequence (DNA): TGTGCCAGCAGCTCAGCGCAACAGGGGATGGATGAAAAACTGTTTTTT. Together with reference TRBV5-6 and TRBJ1-4, the CDR3 gives the full variable domain: DAGVTQSPTHLIKTRGQQVTLRCSPKSGHDTVSWYQQALGQGPQFIFQYYEEEERQRGNFPDRFSGHQFPNYSSELNVNALLLGDSALYLCASSSAQQGMDEKLFFGSGTQLSVL.

This clonotype was seen a handful of times. This chain joins TRBV29-1 and TRBJ1-1; perhaps TRBD1 as D (5 bases). The CDR3 spans 12 residues. Per germline, CDR1 SQVTM and CDR2 ANQGSEA. Trimming shortened V by 6 bases and J by 6 bases, and 14 bases separated the two germline ends. The CDR3 sequence: CSVARGSAEAFF. CDR3 DNA: TGCAGCGTCGCCCGGGGCAGCGCTGAAGCTTTCTTT.

The gene calls are TRBV30 and TRBJ2-2; D not certain. V was shortened by 0 bases and J by 5 bases, with 7 bases between the two germline ends. Per germline, CDR1 GTSNPN and CDR2 SVGIG (reference sequence). The CDR3 runs 13 residues. This CDR3 is CAWSVRETGELFF. The CDR3 DNA follows: TGTGCCTGGAGTGTACGAGAGACCGGGGAGCTGTTTTTT.

This sequence joins TRBV14 and TRBJ1-3; D gene ambiguous. Germline lookup yields CDR1 SGHDN and CDR2 FVKESK. The V end lost 4 bases, the J end lost 0 bases, and 4 bases lay between the germline ends. The CDR3 length is 13 residues. Here the CDR3 DNA reads TGTGCCAGCAGCCGATTCTCTGGAAACACCATATATTTT. As protein: CASSRFSGNTIYF.

V gene TRBV7-9 combines with J gene TRBJ2-2; D ambiguous. V was pared by 3 bases and J by 0 bases, with 14 bases between. There are 17 residues in the CDR3. The V gene's germline CDR1 is SEHNR and CDR2 FQNEAQ (reference sequence). In DNA, the CDR3 is TGTGCCAGCAGCTTTCTCGCCCTTTCAGCGAACACCGGGGAGCTGTTTTTT. Translating it yields CASSFLALSANTGELFF.

The CDR3 nucleotides read TGTGCCAGCAGCTTTTCCGAGGGGGCGGGAGGAAACACCATATATTTT. It encodes CASSFSEGAGGNTIYF. The chain is built from TRBV7-2 and TRBJ1-3, with TRBD1 identical over 7 bases. The J segment lost 4 bases and the V segment lost 3 bases, leaving 9 bases of the junction unmatched. There are 16 residues in the CDR3. Germline V gene sequence: CDR1 SGHTA, CDR2 FQGNSA.

This clonotype was observed a handful of times. V and J are TRBV20-1 and TRBJ2-7; a possible D gene is TRBD2 (5 bases). V lost 1 base, J lost 4 bases, and 14 bases lay in between. Germline V CDR1 and CDR2: DFQATT, SNEGSKA (reference sequence). This CDR3 comprises 14 residues. DNA for the CDR3: TGCAGTGCTAGAGCCGTCGTAGCGAGTTACGAGCAGTACTTC. This sequence encodes CSARAVVASYEQYF.

This sequence joins TRBV5-1 and TRBJ2-7; 9 bases fit TRBD1. The length of the CDR3 is 14 residues. The ends lost 2 bases at V and 3 bases at J; junction bases unmatched: 3. CDR1 is SGHRS and CDR2 is YFSETQ in the germline V gene. DNA of the CDR3: TGCGCCAGCAGCTTCGGGACAGGGTTCTACGAGCAGTACTTC. Protein product: CASSFGTGFYEQYF.